The T cell receptor (beta chain) under discussion was sequenced for a study of blood T cell repertoires in COVID-19. Whole-study context: Whether acute or convalescent, the COVID-19 samples came from the United States, Italy and Spain.

This clone was counted a few times. Trimming left V 1 base short and J 7 bases short, with 13 bases between. There are 15 residues in the CDR3. CDR1 and CDR2 from the germline V gene are SGHDN and FVKESK. Per the original methods: Reference gene primer amplification gave estimated nucleated cell counts. Assay: immunoSEQ multiplex PCR; the TCRdb copy retains only in-frame clones and omits some. D and trimming were read from the DNA, whereas the V and J calls and clone size are those reported in that table. The data contain 40,000 to 50,000 clones, around 86% of them singletons. V is TRBV14 and J is TRBJ1-4; no firm D call. Source material: peripheral blood. The source of this sequence is an elderly woman with acute or convalescent COVID-19. The CDR3 here is CASSQVTARGEKLFF. DNA for the CDR3: TGTGCCAGCAGCCAAGTTACCGCGCGTGGTGAAAAACTGTTTTTT. Full variable domain (rest looked up from reference TRBV14 and TRBJ1-4): EAGVTQFPSHSVIEKGQTVTLRCDPISGHDNLYWYRRVMGKEIKFLLHFVKESKQDESGMPNNRFLAERTGGTYSTLKVQPAELEDSGVYFCASSQVTARGEKLFFGSGTQLSVL.